Each of the 28 T cell receptor beta chains below was sequenced from the same sample in a study of cytomegalovirus exposure and HLA in healthy donors. The primer mix had 60 Vbeta and 13 Jbeta primers. Assay: immunoSEQ multiplex PCR; the TCRdb copy retains only in-frame clones and omits some. The sample yields 120,000 to 150,000 clones, roughly 80% seen once. Sample: PBMCs. Source of these receptors: a man in his forties in good health and CMV-seropositive.

This clone turned up a few times. The chain has TRBV9 and TRBJ1-1; D remains unclear. The V gene's germline CDR1 is SGDLS and CDR2 YYNGEE. Between the trimmed V and J ends, which lost 0 bases and 5 bases, there was a span of 14 bases. This CDR3 comprises 15 residues. In nucleotides, the CDR3 is TGTGCCAGCAGCGTAGGGATCGCGGGAGATACTGAAGCTTTCTTT. It codes for CASSVGIAGDTEAFF. Looking up the rest from reference TRBV9 and TRBJ1-1 gives the full variable domain: DSGVTQTPKHLITATGQRVTLRCSPRSGDLSVYWYQQSLDQGLQFLIQYYNGEERAKGNILERFSAQQFPDLHSELNLSSLELGDSALYFCASSVGIAGDTEAFFGQGTRLTVV.

The chain uses TRBV29-1 and TRBJ2-2; tentatively, D is TRBD2 (6 bases). From germline, CDR1 is SQVTM and CDR2 ANQGSEA. V lost 3 bases and J lost 4, with 12 bases in between. The CDR3 is made up of 14 amino acids. This CDR3 is CSVDRRVGTGELFF. CDR3 coding DNA: TGCAGCGTTGATAGGAGGGTAGGCACCGGGGAGCTGTTTTTT.

The chain is built from TRBV18 and TRBJ2-7; 7 nucleotides agree with TRBD1. Germline CDR1 reads KGHSH; CDR2 reads LQKENI. The length of the CDR3 is 14 residues. Losses at the gene ends were 5 bases for V and 2 bases for J; bases not matched to a gene: 6. The chain's CDR3 is CASSYDRATYEQYF. CDR3 nucleotides: TGTGCCAGCTCATACGACAGGGCTACCTACGAGCAGTACTTC.

This clone was counted once. This CDR3 reads CASSLGVGGTGREGQQFF. CDR3 coding DNA: TGTGCCAGCAGCTTGGGTGTAGGCGGTACAGGGCGGGAGGGCCAGCAGTTCTTC. The genes are TRBV5-5 and TRBJ2-1; 9 bases align to TRBD2. The CDR3 spans 18 residues. Per germline, CDR1 SGHKS and CDR2 YYEKEE (reference sequence). The V gene end was trimmed by 0 bases and the J gene end by 11 bases; junction bases not matched to a gene: 18. The full variable domain, with the rest looked up from reference TRBV5-5 and TRBJ2-1, is DAGVTQSPTHLIKTRGQQVTLRCSPISGHKSVSWYQQVLGQGPQFIFQYYEKEERGRGNFPDRFSARQFPNYSSELNVNALLLGDSALYLCASSLGVGGTGREGQQFFGPGTRLTVL.

J is TRBJ2-7 and V is TRBV11-2; 8 bases are a match to TRBD2. CDR3 size: 17 residues. Trimming took 2 bases from V and 3 from J; bases not matched to a gene: 12. Per germline, CDR1 SGHAT and CDR2 FQNNGV. In DNA form, the CDR3 reads TGTGCCAGCAGCTTACTCCATCTAGCGGGTGAAGGCTACGAGCAGTACTTC. This translates into CASSLLHLAGEGYEQYF.

The V call is TRBV30, the J call TRBJ1-5, with a tentative D call TRBD1 (5 bases). V dropped 2 bases and J dropped 5 bases, with 10 bases sitting between them. The CDR3 loop spans 13 amino acids. Germline-derived CDR1 and CDR2 are GTSNPN and SVGIG (reference sequence). The CDR3 DNA is TGTGCCTGGAGTCCAGGGAAGGATCAGCCCCAGCATTTT. As protein: CAWSPGKDQPQHF. Based on the CDR3 plus reference TRBV30 and TRBJ1-5, the full variable domain is SQTIHQWPATLVQPVGSPLSLECTVEGTSNPNLYWYRQAAGRGLQLLFYSVGIGQISSEVPQNLSASRPQDRQFILSSKKLLLSDSGFYLCAWSPGKDQPQHFGDGTRLSIL.

The chain joins TRBV7-8 to TRBJ1-2, with D unresolved. CDR3 size: 14 residues. V was shortened by 3 bases and J by 0 bases, with 8 bases between the two germline ends. The germline V gene has CDR1 SGHVS and CDR2 FQNEAQ. The CDR3 here is CASSFDMSNYGYTF. The CDR3 bases are TGTGCCAGCAGCTTCGACATGTCTAACTATGGCTACACCTTC.

V gene TRBV4-1 combines with J gene TRBJ1-1; D is possibly TRBD1 (5 bases). V gave up 7 bases and J gave up 4 bases, with 16 bases separating them. The CDR3 has 14 residues. Germline V gene sequence: CDR1 MGHRA, CDR2 YSYEKL. CDR3 region: CASTRSGVGTEAFF. The CDR3 DNA is TGCGCCAGCACACGGTCGGGGGTGGGCACTGAAGCTTTCTTT.

The CDR3 region has the DNA TGTGCCAGCAGTGGGTCGGACAGGGACTATGGCTACACCTTC. Amino acid sequence: CASSGSDRDYGYTF. This chain uses TRBV27 with TRBJ1-2, with TRBD1 matching 8 bases. Germline CDR1 MNHEY, CDR2 SMNVEV (reference sequence). The CDR3 is 14 amino acids. Trimming cost V 5 bases and J 3 bases; bases outside gene matches: 5.

The rearrangement uses TRBV7-6 and TRBJ2-7; TRBD1 agrees at 8 bases. Germline trimming cut 3 bases from V and 5 bases from J; bases unmatched to any gene: 9. CDR3 length: 15 amino acids. CDR1 and CDR2 (germline): SGHVS, FNYEAQ. CDR3 region: CASSFEGQGWNEQYF. CDR3 nucleotides: TGTGCCAGCAGCTTTGAAGGACAGGGTTGGAACGAGCAGTACTTC.

This chain joins TRBV5-5 and TRBJ1-3; tentative D call: TRBD1 (5 bases). Germline CDR1 is SGHKS and CDR2 is YYEKEE (reference sequence). This CDR3 has 14 residues. V lost 4 bases and J 2 bases, leaving 10 bases between the germline ends. The CDR3 bases are TGTGCCAGCAGCCGCCAGGGAACTGGAAACACCATATATTTT. Protein product: CASSRQGTGNTIYF.

This chain joins TRBV11-1 and TRBJ2-7; D might be TRBD2 (5 bases). The CDR3 is 14 amino acids. Germline V gene sequence: CDR1 SGHAT, CDR2 FQDESV (reference sequence). Trimming shortened V by 1 base and J by 2 bases, and 9 bases separated the two germline ends. DNA for the CDR3: TGTGCCAGCAGCTTAGGGGAGAGGCCCTACGAGCAGTACTTC. It yields the protein CASSLGERPYEQYF. Full variable domain (rest looked up from reference TRBV11-1 and TRBJ2-7): EAEVAQSPRYKITEKSQAVAFWCDPISGHATLYWYRQILGQGPELLVQFQDESVVDDSQLPKDRFSAERLKGVDSTLKIQPAELGDSAMYLCASSLGERPYEQYFGPGTRLTVT.

The rearrangement joins TRBV10-2 to TRBJ2-5; D possibly corresponds to TRBD1 (6 bases). The end of the DNA aligns better with TRBJ2-7, so the J call may be wrong. From germline, CDR1 is WSHSY and CDR2 SAAADI. CDR3 length: 12 amino acids. CDR3 residues: CASSTGSYEQYF. The CDR3 DNA reads TGCGCCAGCAGTACAGGGTCCTACGAGCAGTACTTC.

This clone appeared a few times. Other DNA sequences in this sample translate to the same CDR3. This chain connects TRBV6-5 to TRBJ2-5, with 10 bases matching TRBD2. The end of the DNA aligns better with TRBJ2-7, so the J call may be wrong. CDR1 is MNHEY, CDR2 SVGAGI, per germline. The CDR3 runs to 16 residues. Written as DNA, the CDR3 is TGTGCCAGCAGTTACTCGATGGCTAGCGGGAGCTACGAGCAGTACTTC. Translation gives CASSYSMASGSYEQYF.

The chain is built from TRBV27 and TRBJ1-3; TRBD1 agrees at 7 bases. Germline CDR1 is MNHEY and CDR2 is SMNVEV (reference sequence). There are 15 residues in the CDR3. The ends lost 4 bases at V and 2 bases at J; junction bases unmatched: 5. CDR3 nucleotide sequence: TGTGCCAGCAGTTCAACAGGGGCAGCTGGAAACACCATATATTTT. This gives the protein CASSSTGAAGNTIYF.

In the case of this clone: This sample includes further DNA sequences coding for the same CDR3. This chain uses TRBV5-1 with TRBJ2-6, with D unclear. The CDR3 totals 15 residues. CDR1 and CDR2 (germline): SGHRS, YFSETQ. The V end lost 0 bases, the J end lost 1 base, and 5 bases lay between the germline ends. CDR3 nucleotide sequence: TGCGCCAGCAGCTTGGACTTGTCTGGGGCCAACGTCCTGACTTTC. It codes for CASSLDLSGANVLTF.

The gene calls are TRBV7-2 and TRBJ2-1, with D unresolved. CDR1 SGHTA and CDR2 FQGNSA come from the germline V gene. This CDR3 has 14 residues. Between the trimmed V and J ends, which lost 2 bases and 5 bases, there was a span of 10 bases. CDR3 residues: CASSLHYNDNEQFF. In DNA form, the CDR3 reads TGTGCCAGCAGCTTACACTACAATGACAATGAGCAGTTCTTC.

CDR3 protein: CASSYGLAGELFF. Here the CDR3 DNA reads TGTGCCAGTAGCTACGGACTAGCCGGGGAGCTGTTTTTT. The chain is built from TRBV19 and TRBJ2-2; 7 bases fit TRBD2. The V gene end was trimmed by 6 bases and the J gene end by 6 bases; junction bases not matched to a gene: 4. Germline V gene data show CDR1 as LNHDA and CDR2 as SQIVND (reference sequence). The CDR3 covers 13 residues.

A few counts support this clone. V and J are TRBV25-1 and TRBJ2-4; 10 positions agree with TRBD1. The CDR3 contains 14 residues. J lost 5 bases, V lost 8 bases, and 6 bases had no gene match. CDR1 is MGHDK and CDR2 is SYGVNS in the germline V gene. The CDR3 DNA follows: TGTGCCAGCGAGTGGACAGGGGGAGAAAACATTCAGTACTTC. Amino acid sequence: CASEWTGGENIQYF.

The rearrangement joins TRBV6-5 to TRBJ2-7, with D possibly matching TRBD1 (6 bases). V lost 0 bases to trimming and J lost 0 bases, with 12 bases between them. The V gene's germline CDR1 is MNHEY and CDR2 SVGAGI. The CDR3 covers 16 residues. CDR3: CASSYSSTGTSYEQYF. CDR3 nucleotide sequence: TGTGCCAGCAGTTACTCCAGTACAGGGACCTCCTACGAGCAGTACTTC.

The J gene is TRBJ1-2, the V gene TRBV6-1; 9 bases align to TRBD1. J gave up 5 bases and V 5 bases, and 6 bases lay outside the gene matches. CDR3 size: 14 residues. Germline V gives CDR1 MNHNS, CDR2 SASEGT. The CDR3 nucleotides read TGTGCCAGCAGTCCAACCGGGACAGGGTATGGCTACACCTTC. Translation gives CASSPTGTGYGYTF.

This chain joins TRBV5-1 and TRBJ1-2, with 8 bases that match TRBD1. With V trimmed by 1 base and J by 2 bases, 10 bases remained unmatched. The germline gives CDR1 SGHRS, CDR2 YFSETQ. The CDR3 extends over 17 amino acids. CDR3: CASSLNSRDRLNYGYTF. CDR3 DNA sequence: TGCGCCAGCAGCTTGAACAGTCGGGACAGGTTAAACTATGGCTACACCTTC.

Only a few counts were recorded for this clone. The rearrangement links TRBV5-1 to TRBJ2-1, with D unclear. Germline assignment: CDR1 SGHRS and CDR2 YFSETQ. CDR3 length equals 13 residues. V gave up 4 bases and J gave up 9 bases, with 14 bases separating them. In DNA, the CDR3 is TGCGCCAGCAGCGTTGACTGGTCCGGTGAGCAGTTCTTC. It is translated as CASSVDWSGEQFF.

The chain recombines TRBV2 with TRBJ1-4; 7 bases are a match to TRBD1. In germline, CDR1 is SNHLY, CDR2 FYNNEI. The V and J ends lost 11 bases and 3 bases, in that order; junction bases with no gene match: 3. The CDR3 sequence is 12 residues long. CDR3 region: CAGGTANEKLFF. CDR3 DNA sequence: TGTGCCGGCGGGACAGCTAATGAAAAACTGTTTTTT.

The J gene is TRBJ2-2, the V gene TRBV2; the match to TRBD2 covers 12 bases. CDR1 is SNHLY, CDR2 FYNNEI, per germline. The CDR3 runs to 17 residues. V trimming: 5 bases; J trimming: 1 base; junction bases outside the gene matches: 5. CDR3 residues: CASSPLAGGQNTGELFF. In DNA, the CDR3 is TGTGCCAGCAGTCCCCTAGCGGGAGGGCAGAACACCGGGGAGCTGTTTTTT.

V usage is TRBV19 and J usage is TRBJ1-2, with a weak D call TRBD1 (5 bases). CDR1 LNHDA and CDR2 SQIVND come from the germline V gene (reference sequence). V shed 10 bases and J shed 3 bases, with 15 bases lying between them. The CDR3 has 13 amino acids. The CDR3 loop reads CATREGSDYGYTF. For the CDR3, the DNA is TGTGCCACCCGGGAGGGGTCGGACTATGGCTACACCTTC.

The rearrangement links TRBV18 to TRBJ2-4, with a tentative D call TRBD2 (6 bases). Germline V gives CDR1 KGHSH, CDR2 LQKENI. The CDR3 totals 13 residues. Trimming removed 5 bases from V and 8 bases from J, with 13 bases in between. CDR3 DNA: TGTGCCAGCTCATCTCTGGGAGGAGACATTCAGTACTTC. Protein sequence: CASSSLGGDIQYF.

The chain couples TRBV29-1 to TRBJ1-2, with 8 bases lining up with TRBD1. Per germline, CDR1 SQVTM and CDR2 ANQGSEA. Trimming removed 8 bases from V and 5 bases from J; junction bases left unmatched: 10. CDR3 length: 13 amino acids. The CDR3 region is CSTRTGLGYGYTF. The CDR3 DNA is TGCAGCACACGGACAGGGCTAGGTTATGGCTACACCTTC.